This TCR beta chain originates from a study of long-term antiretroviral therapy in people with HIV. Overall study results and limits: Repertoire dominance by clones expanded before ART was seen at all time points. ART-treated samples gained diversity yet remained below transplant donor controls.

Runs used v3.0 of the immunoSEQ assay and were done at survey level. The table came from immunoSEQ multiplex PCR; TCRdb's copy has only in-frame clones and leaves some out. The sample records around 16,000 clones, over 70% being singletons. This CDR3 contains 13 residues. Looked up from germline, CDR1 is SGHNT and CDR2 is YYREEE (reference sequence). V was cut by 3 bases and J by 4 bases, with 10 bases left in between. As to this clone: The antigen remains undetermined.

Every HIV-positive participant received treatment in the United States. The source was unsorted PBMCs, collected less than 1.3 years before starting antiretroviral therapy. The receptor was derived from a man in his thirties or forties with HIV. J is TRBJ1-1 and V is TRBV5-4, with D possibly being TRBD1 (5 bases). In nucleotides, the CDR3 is TGTGCCAGCAGCTGGGGAGGGGCCACTGAAGCTTTCTTT. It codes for CASSWGGATEAFF.